This T cell receptor beta chain is drawn from a study of control samples from healthy donors and cancer patients. Method: immunoSEQ multiplex PCR; TCRdb's copy keeps in-frame clones and lacks some. The sample carries tens of thousands of clones, approximately 80% recorded once. Between the trimmed V and J ends, which lost 7 bases and 7 bases, there was a span of 13 bases. The CDR3 contains 13 residues. Per germline, CDR1 ENHRY and CDR2 SYGVKD. This receptor was identified in a man aged 55 to 70 with head and neck cancer. Sequenced input: PBMCs. The rearrangement joins TRBV10-3 to TRBJ2-2; D is undetermined. The CDR3 loop is CAITNGLSGELFF. In DNA, the CDR3 is TGTGCCATCACGAATGGGCTCAGCGGGGAGCTGTTTTTT.